The 4 T cell receptor beta chains reported below all come from one sample, sequenced in a study of CD8+CD57+ T cells in acquired aplastic anemia (dated by TCRdb to 2016 to 2019). TCRdb records Illumina HiSeq 2000 as the sequencer. Genomic DNA was used as template for profiling of TCR beta VDJ combinations and CDR3 sequences. In TCRdb, the public reads were trimmed at Q25 with fastp and aligned with MiXCR, with productive beta chains retained. One record per CDR3 amino acid sequence lists the most common genes and DNA. For this sample there are 450,000 to 550,000 distinct CDR3 sequences; approximately 33% appear just once. Together, the top ten hold less than 1% of the sample. Expansion of CD8+CD57+ cells had been shown by flow cytometry in the patients chosen for sequencing. The sample taken for sequencing was sorted CD4+, CD8+, or CD8+CD57+ T cells (not recorded which) from PBMCs. These receptors originate from a human donor with aplastic anemia.

This chain's CDR3 is CASSSGALSSYEQYF. The DNA of the CDR3 is TGCGCCAGCAGCTCCGGGGCCTTAAGCTCCTACGAGCAGTACTTC. The rearrangement links TRBV5-1 to TRBJ2-7; D may correspond to TRBD1 or TRBD2 (5 bases each). Per the germline V gene, CDR1 is SGHRS and CDR2 is YFSETQ. The CDR3 is 15 amino acids. With 3 bases removed from V and 0 bases from J, the gap between germline ends came to 13 bases.

The chain uses TRBV25-1 and TRBJ2-5, with 12 bases matching TRBD1. From germline, CDR1 is MGHDK and CDR2 SYGVNS. The V and J ends lost 10 bases and 0 bases, in that order; junction bases with no gene match: 9. The CDR3 loop spans 16 amino acids. The CDR3 loop reads CANLGTGGRDQETQYF. The CDR3 DNA reads TGTGCCAACTTAGGGACAGGGGGCCGTGACCAAGAGACCCAGTACTTC. The full variable domain, in which reference TRBV25-1 and TRBJ2-5 provide the parts outside the CDR3, is EADIYQTPRYLVIGTGKKITLECSQTMGHDKMYWYQQDPGMELHLIHYSYGVNSTEKGDLSSESTVSRIRTEHFPLTLESARPSHTSQYLCANLGTGGRDQETQYFGPGTRLLVL.

This clonotype appeared many times. The chain is built from TRBV7-2 and TRBJ1-2; D remains unclear. In germline, CDR1 is SGHTA, CDR2 FQGNSA. V was pared by 1 base and J by 3 bases, with 9 bases between. This CDR3 is built from 14 residues. The chain's CDR3 is CASSLVGHDYGYTF. In nucleotides, the CDR3 is TGTGCCAGCAGCTTAGTCGGCCACGACTATGGCTACACCTTC. Together with reference TRBV7-2 and TRBJ1-2, the CDR3 gives the full variable domain: GAGVSQSPSNKVTEKGKDVELRCDPISGHTALYWYRQSLGQGLEFLIYFQGNSAPDKSGLPSDRFSAERTGGSVSTLTIQRTQQEDSAVYLCASSLVGHDYGYTFGSGTRLTVV.

A few counts support this clonotype. This sequence joins TRBV6-1 and TRBJ2-1; D is ambiguous. Germline assignment: CDR1 MNHNS and CDR2 SASEGT. The CDR3 is 13 amino acids. With 3 bases removed from V and 11 bases from J, the gap between germline ends came to 14 bases. CDR3 region: CASSEMAERKQFF. The CDR3 DNA sequence: TGTGCCAGCAGTGAGATGGCGGAACGCAAGCAGTTCTTC.